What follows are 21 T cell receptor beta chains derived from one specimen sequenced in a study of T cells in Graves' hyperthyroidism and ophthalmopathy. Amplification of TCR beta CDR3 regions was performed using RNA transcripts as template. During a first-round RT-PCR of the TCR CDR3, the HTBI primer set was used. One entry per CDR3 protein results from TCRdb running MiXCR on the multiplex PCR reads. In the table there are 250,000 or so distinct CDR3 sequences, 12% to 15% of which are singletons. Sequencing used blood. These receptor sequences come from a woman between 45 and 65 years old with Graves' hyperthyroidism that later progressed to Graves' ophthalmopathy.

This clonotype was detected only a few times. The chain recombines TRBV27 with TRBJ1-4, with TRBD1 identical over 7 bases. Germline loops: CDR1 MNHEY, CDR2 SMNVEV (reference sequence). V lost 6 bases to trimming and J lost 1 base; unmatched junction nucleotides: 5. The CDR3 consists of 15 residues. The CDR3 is CASSNQGETNEKLFF. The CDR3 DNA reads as TGTGCCAGCAGCAATCAGGGGGAAACTAATGAAAAACTGTTTTTT.

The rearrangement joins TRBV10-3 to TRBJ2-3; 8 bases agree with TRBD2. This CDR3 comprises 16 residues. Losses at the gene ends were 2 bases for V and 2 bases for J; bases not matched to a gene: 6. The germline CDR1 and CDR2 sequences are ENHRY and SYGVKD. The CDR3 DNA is TGTGCCATCAGTGAGGGACTAGCCCTTTACACAGATACGCAGTATTTT. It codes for CAISEGLALYTDTQYF.

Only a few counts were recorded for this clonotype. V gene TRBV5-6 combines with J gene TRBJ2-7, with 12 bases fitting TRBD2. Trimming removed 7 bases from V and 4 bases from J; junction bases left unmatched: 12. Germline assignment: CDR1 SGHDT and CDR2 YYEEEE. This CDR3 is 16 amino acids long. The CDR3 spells CASGPYRLAGVYEQYF. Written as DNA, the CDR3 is TGTGCCAGCGGCCCCTACAGACTAGCGGGAGTGTACGAGCAGTACTTC.

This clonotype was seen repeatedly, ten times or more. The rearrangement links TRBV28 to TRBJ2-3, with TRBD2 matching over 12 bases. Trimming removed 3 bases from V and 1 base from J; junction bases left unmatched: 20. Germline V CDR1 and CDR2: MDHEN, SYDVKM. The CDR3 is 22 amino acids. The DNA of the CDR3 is TGTGCCAGCAGTTTTGTACATTCTAGCGGGAGGGCCGAAGGAGGGGGCACAGATACGCAGTATTTT. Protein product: CASSFVHSSGRAEGGGTDTQYF.

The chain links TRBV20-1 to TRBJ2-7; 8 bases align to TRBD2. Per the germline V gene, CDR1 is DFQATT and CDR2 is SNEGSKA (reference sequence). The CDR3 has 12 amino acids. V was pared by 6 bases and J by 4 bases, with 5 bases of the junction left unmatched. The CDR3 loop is CSAGGGFYEQYF. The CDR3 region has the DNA TGCAGTGCCGGGGGGGGTTTTTACGAGCAGTACTTC.

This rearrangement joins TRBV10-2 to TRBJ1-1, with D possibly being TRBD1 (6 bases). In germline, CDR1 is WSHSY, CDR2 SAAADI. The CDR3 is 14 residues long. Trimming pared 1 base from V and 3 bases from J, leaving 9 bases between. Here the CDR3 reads CASSEWGLDTEAFF. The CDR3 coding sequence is TGCGCCAGCAGTGAGTGGGGGCTAGACACTGAAGCTTTCTTT.

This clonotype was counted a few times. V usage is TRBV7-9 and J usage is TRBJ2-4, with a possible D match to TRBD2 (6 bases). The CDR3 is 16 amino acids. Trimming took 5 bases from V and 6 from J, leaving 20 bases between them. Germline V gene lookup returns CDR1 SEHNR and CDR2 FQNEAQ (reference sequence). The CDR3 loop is CASSPPREKNRNIQYF. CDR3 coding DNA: TGTGCCAGCAGCCCGCCCCGGGAGAAGAATAGAAACATTCAGTACTTC.

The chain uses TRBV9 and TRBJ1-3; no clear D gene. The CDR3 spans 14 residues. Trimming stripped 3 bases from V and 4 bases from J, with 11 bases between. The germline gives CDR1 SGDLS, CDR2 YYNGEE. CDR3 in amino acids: CASSEPTPGNTIYF. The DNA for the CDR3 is TGTGCCAGCAGCGAACCGACACCGGGAAACACCATATATTTT.

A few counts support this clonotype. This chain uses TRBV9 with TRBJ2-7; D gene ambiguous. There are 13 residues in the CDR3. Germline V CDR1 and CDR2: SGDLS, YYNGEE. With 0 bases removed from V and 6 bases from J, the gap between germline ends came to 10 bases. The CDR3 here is CASSVGSGFEQYF. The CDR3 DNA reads TGTGCCAGCAGCGTAGGCTCCGGGTTCGAGCAGTACTTC.

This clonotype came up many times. CDR3 coding DNA: TGTGCCAGCTCACCACAGAAGGGCTCTGGAAACACCATATATTTT. It codes for CASSPQKGSGNTIYF. The genes are TRBV18 and TRBJ1-3; D unclear. Trimming cost V 1 base and J 0 bases, with 7 bases left between them. The CDR3 is 15 amino acids. Germline assignment: CDR1 KGHSH and CDR2 LQKENI.

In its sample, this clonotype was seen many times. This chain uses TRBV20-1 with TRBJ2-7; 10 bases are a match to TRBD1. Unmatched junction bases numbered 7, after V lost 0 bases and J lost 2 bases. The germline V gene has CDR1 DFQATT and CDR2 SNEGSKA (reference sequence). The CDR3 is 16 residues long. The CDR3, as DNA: TGCAGTGCTAGAGACCCCCGGGACAGGGGCACCTACGAGCAGTACTTC. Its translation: CSARDPRDRGTYEQYF.

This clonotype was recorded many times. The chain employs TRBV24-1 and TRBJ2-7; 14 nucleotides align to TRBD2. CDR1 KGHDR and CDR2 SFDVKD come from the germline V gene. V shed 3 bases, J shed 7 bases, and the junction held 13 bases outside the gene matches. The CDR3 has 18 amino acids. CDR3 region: CATSDAGTSGRRTKEQYF. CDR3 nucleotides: TGTGCCACCAGTGATGCGGGGACTAGCGGGAGAAGGACGAAAGAGCAGTACTTC.

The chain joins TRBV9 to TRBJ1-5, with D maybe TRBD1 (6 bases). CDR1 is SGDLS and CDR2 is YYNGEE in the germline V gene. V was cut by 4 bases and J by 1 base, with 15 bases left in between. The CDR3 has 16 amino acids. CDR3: CASSPGGALSNQPQHF. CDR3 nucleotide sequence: TGTGCCAGCAGCCCGGGGGGGGCGCTAAGCAATCAGCCCCAGCATTTT.

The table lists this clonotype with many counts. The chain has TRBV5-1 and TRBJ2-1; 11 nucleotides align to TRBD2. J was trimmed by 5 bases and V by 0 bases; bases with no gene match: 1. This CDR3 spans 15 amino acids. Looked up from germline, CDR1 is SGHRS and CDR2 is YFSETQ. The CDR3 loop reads CASSLVAGGHNEQFF. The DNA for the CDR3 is TGCGCCAGCAGCTTGGTAGCGGGAGGGCACAATGAGCAGTTCTTC.

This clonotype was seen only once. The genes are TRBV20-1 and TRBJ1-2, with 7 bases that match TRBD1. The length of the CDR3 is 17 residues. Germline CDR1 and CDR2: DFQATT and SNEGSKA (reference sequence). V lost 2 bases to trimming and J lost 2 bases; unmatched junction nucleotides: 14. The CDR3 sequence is CSARSGGQGGSNYGYTF. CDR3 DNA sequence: TGCAGTGCTAGATCCGGGGGGCAGGGGGGCAGCAACTATGGCTACACCTTC.

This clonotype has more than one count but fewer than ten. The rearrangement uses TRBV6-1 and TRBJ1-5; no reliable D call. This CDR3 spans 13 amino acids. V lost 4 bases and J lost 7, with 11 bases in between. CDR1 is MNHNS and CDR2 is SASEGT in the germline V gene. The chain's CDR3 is CASSAAQIQPQHF. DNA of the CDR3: TGTGCCAGCAGTGCAGCCCAAATACAGCCCCAGCATTTT.

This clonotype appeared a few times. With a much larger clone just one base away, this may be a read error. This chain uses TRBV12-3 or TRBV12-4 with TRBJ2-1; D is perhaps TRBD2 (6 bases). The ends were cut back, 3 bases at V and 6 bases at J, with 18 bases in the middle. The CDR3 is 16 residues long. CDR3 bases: TGTGCCAGCAGTTTCAGTCGGGAGATCGCCTGCAATGAGCAGTTCTTC. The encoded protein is CASSFSREIACNEQFF.

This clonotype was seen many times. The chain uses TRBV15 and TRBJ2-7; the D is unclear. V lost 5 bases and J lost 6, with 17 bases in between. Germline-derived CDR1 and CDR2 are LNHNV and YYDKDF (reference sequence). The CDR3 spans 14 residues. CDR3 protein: CATSPDYLPREQYF. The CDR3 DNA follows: TGTGCCACCAGCCCGGATTACCTCCCCCGCGAGCAGTACTTC.

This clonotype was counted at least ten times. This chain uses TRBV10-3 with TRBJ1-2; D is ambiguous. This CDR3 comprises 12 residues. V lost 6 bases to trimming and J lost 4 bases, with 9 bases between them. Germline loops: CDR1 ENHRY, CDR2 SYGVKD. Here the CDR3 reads CAISPETYGYTF. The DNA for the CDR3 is TGTGCCATCAGCCCAGAAACCTATGGCTACACCTTC.

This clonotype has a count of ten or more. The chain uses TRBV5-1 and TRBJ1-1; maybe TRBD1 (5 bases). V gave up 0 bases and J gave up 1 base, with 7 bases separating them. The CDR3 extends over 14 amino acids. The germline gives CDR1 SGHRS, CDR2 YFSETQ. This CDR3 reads CASSLEGRNTEAFF. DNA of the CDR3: TGCGCCAGCAGCTTGGAGGGGCGGAACACTGAAGCTTTCTTT.

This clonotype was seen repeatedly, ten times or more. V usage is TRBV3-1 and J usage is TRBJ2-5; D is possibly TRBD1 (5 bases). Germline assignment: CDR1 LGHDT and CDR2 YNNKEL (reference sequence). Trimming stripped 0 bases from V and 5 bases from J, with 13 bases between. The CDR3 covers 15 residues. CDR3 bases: TGTGCCAGCAGCCAAGATCGCTGGGGCCGGGAGACCCAGTACTTC. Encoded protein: CASSQDRWGRETQYF.